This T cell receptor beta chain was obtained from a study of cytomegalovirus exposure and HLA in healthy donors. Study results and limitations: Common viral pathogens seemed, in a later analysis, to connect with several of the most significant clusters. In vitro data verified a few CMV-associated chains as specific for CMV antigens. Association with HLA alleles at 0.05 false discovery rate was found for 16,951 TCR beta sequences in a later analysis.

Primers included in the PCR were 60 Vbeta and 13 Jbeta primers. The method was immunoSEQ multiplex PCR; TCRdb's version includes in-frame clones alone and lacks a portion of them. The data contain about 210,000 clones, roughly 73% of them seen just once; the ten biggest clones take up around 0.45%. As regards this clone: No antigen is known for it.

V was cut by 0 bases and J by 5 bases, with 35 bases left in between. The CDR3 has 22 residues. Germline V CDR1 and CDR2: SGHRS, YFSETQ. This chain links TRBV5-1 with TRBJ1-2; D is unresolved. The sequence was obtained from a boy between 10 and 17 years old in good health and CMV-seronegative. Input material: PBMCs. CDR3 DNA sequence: TGCGCCAGCAGCTTGGTGTCTTCGGCGGGGTATCGGCGAGGGTACGCAAGGTATGGCTACACCTTC. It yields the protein CASSLVSSAGYRRGYARYGYTF. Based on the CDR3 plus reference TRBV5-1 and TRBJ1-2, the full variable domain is KAGVTQTPRYLIKTRGQQVTLSCSPISGHRSVSWYQQTPGQGLQFLFEYFSETQRNKGNFPGRFSGRQFSNSRSEMNVSTLELGDSALYLCASSLVSSAGYRRGYARYGYTFGSGTRLTVV.